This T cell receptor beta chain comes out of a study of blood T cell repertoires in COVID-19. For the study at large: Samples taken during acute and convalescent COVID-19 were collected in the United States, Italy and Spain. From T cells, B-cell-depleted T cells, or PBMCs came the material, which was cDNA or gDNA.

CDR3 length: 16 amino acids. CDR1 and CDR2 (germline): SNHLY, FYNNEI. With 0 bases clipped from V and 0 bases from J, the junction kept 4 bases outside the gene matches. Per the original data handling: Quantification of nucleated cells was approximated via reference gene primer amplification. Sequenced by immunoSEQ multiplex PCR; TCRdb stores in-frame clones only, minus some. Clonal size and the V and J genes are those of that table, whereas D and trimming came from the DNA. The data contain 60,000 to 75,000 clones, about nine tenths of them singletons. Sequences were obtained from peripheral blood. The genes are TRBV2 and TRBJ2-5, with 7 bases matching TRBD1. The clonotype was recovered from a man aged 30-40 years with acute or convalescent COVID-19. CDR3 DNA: TGTGCCAGCAGTGAAGCGGACAGGCACTACCAAGAGACCCAGTACTTC. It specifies CASSEADRHYQETQYF.